Listed below are T cell receptor beta chains from one sample, sequenced in a study of blood T cell repertoires in COVID-19. This table comes from immunoSEQ multiplex PCR, and its TCRdb copy is limited to in-frame clones, with some not included. Of 170,000 or so clones listed, roughly nine tenths are singletons. The sequencing input was peripheral blood. The receptors shown here come from a man younger than 30 who had recovered from COVID-19. Each CDR3 is given with its conserved first and last residue. Size tells how often a clone was seen (once, few, many) or the class of an expanded clone, and some rows leave it out.

V,size,length,J,CDR3
TRBV5-1,.,16,TRBJ2-3,CASSLEASGYTDTQYF
TRBV29-1,.,13,TRBJ2-3,CSVGVGRTDTQYF
TRBV9,.,13,TRBJ1-5,CASSVGGGQPQHF
TRBV5-1,once,12,TRBJ2-5,CASSLGEGTQYF
TRBV7-2,.,15,TRBJ2-1,CASSLDRATYNEQFF
TRBV4-3,.,16,TRBJ2-3,CASSQDWTGGTDTQYF
TRBV19,once,12,TRBJ1-5,CASSNAKAVEHF
TRBV27,.,13,TRBJ1-1,CASSLTGFTEAFF
TRBV4-3,.,15,TRBJ2-1,CASSQAGGLYNEQFF
TRBV7-9,.,15,TRBJ2-7,CASSSSGTGTYEQYF
TRBV6-5,.,14,TRBJ2-5,CASNLDRGQETQYF
TRBV10-3,.,14,TRBJ1-5,CAISGGGKTQPQHF
TRBV4-3,.,17,TRBJ2-2,CASSPGLAGGTPGELFF
TRBV25-1,.,14,TRBJ2-7,CASSSPGSSYEQYF
TRBV7-6,once,14,TRBJ2-1,CASSKDSLNNEQFF